Below, 26 T cell receptor beta chains from the same sample are listed, as sequenced in a study of cytomegalovirus exposure and HLA in healthy donors. The PCR was carried out with 60 Vbeta primers and 13 Jbeta primers. Here immunoSEQ multiplex PCR was the method, and the copy in TCRdb shows in-frame clones only, minus some. Here the sample spans about 230,000 clones, about 83% being singletons. Material: PBMCs. The receptors were gathered from a human donor in good health.

V and J are TRBV19 and TRBJ2-5, with 7 bases lining up with TRBD2. Trimming cost V 8 bases and J 7 bases; bases outside gene matches: 10. Per the germline V gene, CDR1 is LNHDA and CDR2 is SQIVND (reference sequence). CDR3 length equals 13 residues. The CDR3 sequence is CASGDWGGRTQYF. The DNA for the CDR3 is TGTGCCAGTGGGGATTGGGGGGGAAGGACCCAGTACTTC.

V and J are TRBV15 and TRBJ1-3; D not certain. The germline CDR1 and CDR2 sequences are LNHNV and YYDKDF (reference sequence). V was cut by 5 bases and J by 4 bases, with 15 bases left in between. The CDR3 contains 15 residues. In nucleotides, the CDR3 is TGTGCCACCAGCGATAACAGAATGGCCGGAAACACCATATATTTT. Its protein product is CATSDNRMAGNTIYF.

The chain joins TRBV7-8 to TRBJ2-3, with 9 bases fitting TRBD1. After removal of 2 bases from V and 6 bases from J, the junction contained 9 bases not matched to a gene. Germline-derived CDR1 and CDR2 are SGHVS and FQNEAQ. This CDR3 comprises 16 residues. CDR3 in amino acids: CASSLIGTGSSDTQYF. The CDR3 coding sequence is TGTGCCAGCAGCTTAATCGGGACAGGGTCTTCGGATACGCAGTATTTT.

V usage is TRBV5-1 and J usage is TRBJ1-2; 7 bases are shared with TRBD1. CDR3 length: 13 amino acids. Per the germline V gene, CDR1 is SGHRS and CDR2 is YFSETQ. Losses at the gene ends were 4 bases for V and 2 bases for J; bases not matched to a gene: 2. The CDR3 spells CASSLGQNYGYTF. CDR3 nucleotides: TGCGCCAGCAGCCTGGGACAGAACTATGGCTACACCTTC.

The rearrangement joins TRBV9 to TRBJ2-5, with D possibly matching TRBD2 (5 bases). The CDR3 sequence is 16 residues long. Trimming removed 0 bases at V and 1 base at J, with 13 bases between. Looked up from germline, CDR1 is SGDLS and CDR2 is YYNGEE. CDR3 nucleotide sequence: TGTGCCAGCAGCGTAGATACTAGTGTCTTCCAAGAGACCCAGTACTTC. It encodes CASSVDTSVFQETQYF.

The chain uses TRBV19 and TRBJ2-7; D perhaps matches TRBD1 (6 bases). Trimming stripped 4 bases from V and 5 bases from J, with 21 bases between. Germline V lookup: CDR1 LNHDA, CDR2 SQIVND (reference sequence). CDR3 length: 16 amino acids. The DNA of the CDR3 is TGTGCCAGTAGTAAAAAAGCTAAGAGGGGGTCCCACGAGCAGTACTTC. It is translated as CASSKKAKRGSHEQYF.

The V and J genes are TRBV27 and TRBJ2-7; TRBD2 agrees at 8 bases. In germline, CDR1 is MNHEY, CDR2 SMNVEV (reference sequence). The CDR3 loop spans 17 amino acids. The ends lost 3 bases at V and 8 bases at J; junction bases unmatched: 18. For the CDR3, the DNA is TGTGCCAGCAGTTTTGAAACGGCGGGGACTAGGGGAATACAGCAGTACTTC. Its translation is CASSFETAGTRGIQQYF.

The genes are TRBV9 and TRBJ2-1; 8 bases fit TRBD2. Trimming removed 0 bases from V and 8 bases from J; junction bases left unmatched: 7. CDR1 and CDR2 (germline): SGDLS, YYNGEE. The CDR3 sequence is 15 residues long. The CDR3 spells CASSVGRGGAYEQFF. The CDR3 DNA follows: TGTGCCAGCAGCGTAGGTCGGGGGGGGGCGTATGAGCAGTTCTTC.

The chain employs TRBV2 and TRBJ1-4; tentatively, D is TRBD1 (5 bases). Germline V gene sequence: CDR1 SNHLY, CDR2 FYNNEI. The CDR3 is made up of 15 amino acids. Deletions cut 4 bases from V and 1 base from J, with 10 bases between. The CDR3 sequence: CASSALGGTNEKLFF. The CDR3 bases are TGTGCCAGCAGTGCCCTCGGGGGAACTAATGAAAAACTGTTTTTT.

The V gene is TRBV10-3, the J gene TRBJ1-1; D ambiguous. Deletions cut 3 bases from V and 7 bases from J, with 9 bases between. CDR1 is ENHRY and CDR2 is SYGVKD in the germline V gene. This CDR3 is 12 amino acids long. The CDR3 loop reads CAISDAGLEAFF. The DNA of the CDR3 is TGTGCCATCAGTGACGCCGGACTTGAAGCTTTCTTT.

V is TRBV6-1 and J is TRBJ2-3; possibly TRBD1 for D (5 bases). V was cut by 2 bases and J by 4 bases, with 13 bases left in between. Germline loops: CDR1 MNHNS, CDR2 SASEGT. The CDR3 is 15 residues long. The CDR3 DNA is TGTGCCAGCAGTGAATCAGGGTTTCGGGCAGATACGCAGTATTTT. It is translated as CASSESGFRADTQYF.

This chain connects TRBV6-5 to TRBJ2-7; TRBD2 matches at 10 bases. The CDR3 has 15 residues. The germline gives CDR1 MNHEY, CDR2 SVGAGI. V dropped 5 bases and J dropped 2; count of bases not matched to a gene: 6. The CDR3 loop is CASSRPGTSAYEQYF. DNA of the CDR3: TGTGCCAGCAGTAGACCCGGGACTAGCGCCTACGAGCAGTACTTC.

The rearrangement joins TRBV10-1 to TRBJ1-1; the D is unclear. The CDR3 totals 13 residues. CDR1 is WNHNN, CDR2 SYGVQD, per germline (reference sequence). The V gene lost 3 bases and the J gene lost 0 bases, with 5 bases spanning the gap. The CDR3 DNA reads TGCGCCAGCAGTGAATCGGTGAACACTGAAGCTTTCTTT. It yields the protein CASSESVNTEAFF.

The J gene is TRBJ2-2, the V gene TRBV5-1, with D possibly being TRBD2 (5 bases). V dropped 0 bases and J dropped 0 bases, with 12 bases sitting between them. The CDR3 sequence is 17 residues long. In germline, CDR1 is SGHRS, CDR2 YFSETQ. CDR3 region: CASSLGFPAANTGELFF. CDR3 bases: TGCGCCAGCAGCTTGGGGTTCCCAGCGGCGAACACCGGGGAGCTGTTTTTT.

The chain has TRBV5-1 and TRBJ2-1, with 10 bases lining up with TRBD2. Per germline, CDR1 SGHRS and CDR2 YFSETQ. The CDR3 contains 15 residues. Trimming at V came to 4 bases and at J to 9 bases, leaving 10 bases not matched to a gene. CDR3 bases: TGCGCCAGCAGCCCCGGGGCTAGCGGGAGTGGTGAGCAGTTCTTC. It yields the protein CASSPGASGSGEQFF.

The chain uses TRBV18 and TRBJ2-7; 14 nucleotides line up with TRBD2. V lost 3 bases and J lost 2; bases outside the gene matches: 3. CDR3 length: 16 amino acids. CDR1 is KGHSH and CDR2 is LQKENI in the germline V gene. In DNA, the CDR3 is TGTGCCAGCTCACCCCGGGGACTAGCGGGGGCCTACGAGCAGTACTTC. Its translation is CASSPRGLAGAYEQYF.

The chain joins TRBV18 to TRBJ2-1; 11 positions agree with TRBD2. The CDR3 covers 17 residues. The J segment lost 5 bases and the V segment lost 4 bases, leaving 10 bases of the junction unmatched. Germline V gene data show CDR1 as KGHSH and CDR2 as LQKENI. CDR3 loop: CASSRVPGTSGHNEQFF. DNA of the CDR3: TGTGCCAGCTCACGCGTTCCGGGGACTAGCGGTCACAATGAGCAGTTCTTC.

The V call is TRBV7-9, the J call TRBJ1-1, with D hard to call. Germline assignment: CDR1 SEHNR and CDR2 FQNEAQ (reference sequence). The CDR3 consists of 16 residues. The V end was cut by 0 bases, the J end by 4 bases, with 15 bases between. The CDR3 spells CASSLARSAAGTEAFF. CDR3 bases: TGTGCCAGCAGCTTAGCGCGGTCAGCAGCGGGCACTGAAGCTTTCTTT.

This clone turned up a few times. The CDR3: CASSLGKLGELFF. Written as DNA, the CDR3 is TGTGCCAGCAGCTTAGGGAAGCTCGGGGAGCTGTTTTTT. V and J are TRBV13 and TRBJ2-2; D remains ambiguous. The ends were cut back, 0 bases at V and 7 bases at J, with 6 bases in the middle. CDR1 and CDR2 (germline): PRHDT, FYEKMQ (reference sequence). CDR3 size: 13 residues.

The CDR3 sequence is CATSRVMATQYF. For the CDR3, the DNA is TGTGCCACCAGCAGAGTAATGGCCACCCAGTACTTC. The V gene is TRBV15, the J gene TRBJ2-5; D unresolved. V gave up 1 base and J gave up 8 bases, with 8 bases separating them. Per the germline V gene, CDR1 is LNHNV and CDR2 is YYDKDF (reference sequence). This CDR3 has 12 residues.

V gene TRBV19 combines with J gene TRBJ2-7; 8 nucleotides agree with TRBD2. The ends lost 5 bases at V and 3 bases at J; junction bases unmatched: 6. The CDR3 spans 14 residues. CDR1 and CDR2 (germline): LNHDA, SQIVND (reference sequence). The CDR3 DNA follows: TGTGCCAGTAGTTTGAGCGGGAGAAGCTACGAGCAGTACTTC. Protein sequence: CASSLSGRSYEQYF.

This clone was counted a few times. The chain carries TRBV7-9 and TRBJ1-5, with TRBD1 identical over 9 bases. Germline V gene data show CDR1 as SEHNR and CDR2 as FQNEAQ (reference sequence). The CDR3 spans 16 residues. After removal of 5 bases from V and 1 base from J, the junction contained 6 bases not matched to a gene. The DNA for the CDR3 is TGTGCCAGCAGCCAGGGGACAGGGATAAGCAATCAGCCCCAGCATTTT. Its protein is CASSQGTGISNQPQHF.

The J gene is TRBJ2-7, the V gene TRBV6-6; D is ambiguous. The CDR3 is 10 amino acids. V dropped 6 bases and J dropped 8 bases, with 8 bases sitting between them. Germline-derived CDR1 and CDR2 are MNHNY and SVGAGI (reference sequence). CDR3 sequence: CASSSNKQYF. The CDR3 DNA follows: TGTGCCAGCAGCTCGAACAAGCAGTACTTC.

This chain uses TRBV7-9 with TRBJ2-5; no clear D. Trimming took 4 bases from V and 2 from J, leaving 11 bases between them. In germline, CDR1 is SEHNR, CDR2 FQNEAQ (reference sequence). The CDR3 contains 14 residues. CDR3 sequence reads: CASSSPGLQETQYF. CDR3 coding DNA: TGTGCCAGCAGCTCACCAGGTTTACAAGAGACCCAGTACTTC.

The V gene is TRBV9, the J gene TRBJ2-1; 9 bases line up with TRBD2. The CDR3 runs to 17 residues. Germline loops: CDR1 SGDLS, CDR2 YYNGEE. V trimming: 2 bases; J trimming: 1 base; junction bases outside the gene matches: 7. The CDR3, as DNA: TGTGCCAGCAGCGTTTATAGCGGGAGACGGTCCTACAATGAGCAGTTCTTC. It yields the protein CASSVYSGRRSYNEQFF. Based on the CDR3 plus reference TRBV9 and TRBJ2-1, the full variable domain is DSGVTQTPKHLITATGQRVTLRCSPRSGDLSVYWYQQSLDQGLQFLIQYYNGEERAKGNILERFSAQQFPDLHSELNLSSLELGDSALYFCASSVYSGRRSYNEQFFGPGTRLTVL.

The chain joins TRBV19 to TRBJ2-1, with 8 bases matching TRBD1. V shed 4 bases, J shed 4 bases, and the junction held 6 bases outside the gene matches. The germline CDR1 and CDR2 sequences are LNHDA and SQIVND (reference sequence). The CDR3 is made up of 15 amino acids. In DNA, the CDR3 is TGTGCCAGTAGTAGCCAGGGGGCGAGTTACAATGAGCAGTTCTTC. Its protein product is CASSSQGASYNEQFF.